The present entry profiles one T cell receptor (beta chain) with its context. Using immunoSEQ multiplex PCR, the repertoire was profiled, and TCRdb retains in-frame clones only, with some absent. The top ten clones hold 5% of a sample with some 110,000 clones, around 76% of them seen once. The CDR3 loop spans 14 amino acids. CDR1 and CDR2 (germline): LNHDA, SQIVND (reference sequence). With 4 bases removed from V and 11 bases from J, the gap between germline ends came to 20 bases. This sample is part of a study of T cell responses to AZD1222 COVID-19 vaccine. Study-wide background: Investigators merged groups given second doses at roughly 4 or roughly 12 weeks.

The source material was peripheral blood, sampled on day 0 of AZD1222 vaccination. The sequence derives from an adult in good health. The rearrangement links TRBV19 to TRBJ1-1; a possible D gene is TRBD1 (6 bases). DNA for the CDR3: TGTGCCAGTAGTACCGAGCACAGGGTCCTCGGGGCTTTCTTT. This sequence encodes CASSTEHRVLGAFF.